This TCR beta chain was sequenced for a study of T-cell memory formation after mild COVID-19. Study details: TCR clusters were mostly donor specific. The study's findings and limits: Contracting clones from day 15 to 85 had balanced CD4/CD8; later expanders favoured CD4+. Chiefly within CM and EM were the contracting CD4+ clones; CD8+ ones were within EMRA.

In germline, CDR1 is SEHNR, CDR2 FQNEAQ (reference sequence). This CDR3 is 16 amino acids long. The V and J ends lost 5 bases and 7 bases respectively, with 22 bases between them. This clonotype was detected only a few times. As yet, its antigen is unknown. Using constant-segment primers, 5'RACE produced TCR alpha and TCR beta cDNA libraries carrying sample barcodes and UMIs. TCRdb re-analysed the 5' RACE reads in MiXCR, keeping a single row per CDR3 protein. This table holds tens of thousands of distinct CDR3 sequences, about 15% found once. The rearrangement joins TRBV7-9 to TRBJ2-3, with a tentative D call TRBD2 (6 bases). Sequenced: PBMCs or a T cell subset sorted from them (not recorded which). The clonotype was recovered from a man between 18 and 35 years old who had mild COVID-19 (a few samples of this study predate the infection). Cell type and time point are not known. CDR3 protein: CASSPAVGLNRYTQYF. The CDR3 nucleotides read TGTGCCAGCAGCCCCGCGGTGGGACTCAACAGGTATACGCAGTATTTT.